These 25 T cell receptor beta chains share one sample of origin, sequenced in a study of T cells in Graves' hyperthyroidism and ophthalmopathy (dated by TCRdb to between 2019 and 2020). To prepare the library, multiplex PCR was applied. The instrument was an Illumina HiSeq 2000. The TCR beta CDR3 regions were amplified from RNA transcripts. For the first round of RT-PCR on the TCR CDR3, the HTBI primer set was used together with the Qiagen OneStep RT-PCR kit. TCRdb passed the public sequencing reads through fastp at Q25 and MiXCR, retaining productive beta sequences. Each record represents a unique CDR3 protein, reported with the most common genes and DNA among its rows. A total of over 700,000 distinct CDR3 sequences appear in this sample, 35% of them only once. The ten largest account for 31% of the sample. Material: blood. These receptors came from a woman between 40 and 55 years old with Graves' hyperthyroidism.

This clonotype was recorded at least ten times. The chain carries TRBV7-9 and TRBJ1-2; TRBD1 might be the D (5 bases). The CDR3 loop spans 15 amino acids. Trimming left V 3 bases short and J 8 bases short, with 19 bases between. Germline CDR1 SEHNR, CDR2 FQNEAQ (reference sequence). CDR3 nucleotide sequence: TGTGCCAGCAGCTTCTTGCTCCCAGGGTCAGGGGGCTACACCTTC. It specifies CASSFLLPGSGGYTF.

This clonotype turned up a few times. This may come from a read error, since a much larger clone is one base off. The gene calls are TRBV20-1 and TRBJ2-5; no clear D. The CDR3 totals 14 residues. The germline CDR1 and CDR2 sequences are DFQATT and SNEGSKA (reference sequence). The germline V and J ends were trimmed by 0 bases and 3 bases, with 11 bases remaining between them. The CDR3 here is CSARDLVGKETQYF. Written as DNA, the CDR3 is TGCAGTGCTAGAGATCTAGTGGGGAAAGAGACCCAGTACTTC.

The chain combines TRBV7-9 with TRBJ2-3, with TRBD2 identical over 7 bases. Germline-derived CDR1 and CDR2 are SEHNR and FQNEAQ (reference sequence). V was clipped by 3 bases and J by 3 bases; unmatched bases: 6. The CDR3 totals 15 residues. CDR3 region: CASSFQRGGTDTQYF. The DNA of the CDR3 is TGTGCCAGCAGCTTCCAGAGGGGAGGGACAGATACGCAGTATTTT.

There are many counts of this clonotype. This chain links TRBV10-1 with TRBJ1-5, with TRBD1 identical over 8 bases. The CDR3 loop spans 13 amino acids. Germline lookup yields CDR1 WNHNN and CDR2 SYGVQD (reference sequence). V was pared by 5 bases and J by 4 bases, with 1 base of the junction left unmatched. The CDR3 DNA reads TGCGCCAGCAGTCAGGGGGCTAATCAGCCCCAGCATTTT. Its protein is CASSQGANQPQHF.

In nucleotides, the CDR3 is TGTGCCAGCAGCTTAACTCTGGGCGCAGATACGCAGTATTTT. Translated, it gives CASSLTLGADTQYF. The chain links TRBV7-2 to TRBJ2-3; no clear D gene. The CDR3 is 14 amino acids. Germline V CDR1 and CDR2: SGHTA, FQGNSA. V was pared by 2 bases and J by 4 bases, with 10 bases between.

Worth noting for this clonotype: Given the absence of the conserved phenylalanine or tryptophan at the CDR3 end, a read error is likely. The DNA is left out, because the CDR3 cannot be placed on it with certainty; the CDR3 is given as TCRdb lists it. This chain uses TRBV7-9 with TRBJ1-4. Ends included, the CDR3 has 10 residues. Germline V gives CDR1 SEHNR, CDR2 FQNEAQ (reference sequence). The CDR3 region is CASSLGMDGY.

Comments on this clonotype: A much bigger clone sits one base away, suggesting this may be a read error. V and J are TRBV2 and TRBJ1-5; D ambiguous. The CDR3 totals 16 residues. Germline V lookup: CDR1 SNHLY, CDR2 FYNNEI. The CDR3 sequence: CASRREIFSSDQPQHF. DNA for the CDR3: TGTGCCAGCAGGAGAGAAATTTTTAGTAGCGATCAGCCCCAGCATTTT.

The V gene is TRBV7-9, the J gene TRBJ2-7; 7 bases fit TRBD2. The better agreement between TRBJ2-1 and the DNA end casts doubt on the J call. The CDR3 totals 13 residues. CDR1 is SEHNR, CDR2 FQNEAQ, per germline (reference sequence). CDR3 region: CASSQTSSNEQFF. The DNA of the CDR3 is TGTGCCAGCAGCCAGACTAGCAGCAATGAGCAGTTCTTC.

This clonotype was recorded a few times. This chain links TRBV7-6 with TRBJ1-2; D gene ambiguous. The V end lost 7 bases, the J end lost 4 bases, and 19 bases lay between the germline ends. This CDR3 contains 15 residues. Germline CDR1 reads SGHVS; CDR2 reads FNYEAQ. The CDR3 region has the DNA TGTGCCAGCACCCTTCTACAGCGAATCGGCTATGGCTACACCTTC. Translation gives CASTLLQRIGYGYTF.

The rearrangement uses TRBV5-1 and TRBJ1-3; D is ambiguous. The V end lost 2 bases, the J end lost 7 bases, and 13 bases lay between the germline ends. Germline CDR1 is SGHRS and CDR2 is YFSETQ. The CDR3 runs 14 residues. This chain's CDR3 is CASSLREPPNTIYF. The CDR3, as DNA: TGCGCCAGCAGCTTACGGGAGCCTCCGAACACCATATATTTT.

This sequence joins TRBV7-8 and TRBJ1-5; perhaps TRBD1 as D (5 bases). Between the trimmed V and J ends, which lost 6 bases and 1 base, there was a span of 16 bases. CDR3 size: 16 residues. Looked up from germline, CDR1 is SGHVS and CDR2 is FQNEAQ. DNA of the CDR3: TGTGCCAGCAGGGCCGTGGGGGGAGGAAGCAATCAGCCCCAGCATTTT. This encodes CASRAVGGGSNQPQHF.

Comment on this clonotype: A much larger clone is a single base away; this may be a read error. The CDR3 does not close with the conserved phenylalanine or tryptophan, likely indicating a read error. The chain carries TRBV6-1 and TRBJ1-3; D may be TRBD1 (5 bases). The CDR3 is 14 amino acids. CDR1 and CDR2 from the germline V gene are MNHNS and SASEGT. Trimming left V 8 bases short and J 0 bases short, with 11 bases between. The CDR3 nucleotides are TGTGCCAGCCACCTGGGACTCTCTGGAAACACCATATATCTT. Translated, it gives CASHLGLSGNTIYL.

This clonotype was seen more than once but under ten times. The gene calls are TRBV20-1 and TRBJ2-7; D call uncertain. CDR3 size: 10 residues. V gave up 1 base and J gave up 9 bases, with 7 bases separating them. Germline CDR1 reads DFQATT; CDR2 reads SNEGSKA (reference sequence). The CDR3 sequence: CSARGDGQYF. Written as DNA, the CDR3 is TGCAGTGCTAGAGGGGATGGGCAGTACTTC.

This clonotype was seen a few times. The J gene is TRBJ1-5, the V gene TRBV6-5, with D hard to call. V dropped 6 bases and J dropped 4 bases, with 16 bases sitting between them. Per the germline V gene, CDR1 is MNHEY and CDR2 is SVGAGI. The CDR3 is 15 residues long. In nucleotides, the CDR3 is TGTGCCAGCAGCGCCCTTATCCGAACTAATCAGCCCCAGCATTTT. As protein: CASSALIRTNQPQHF.

This clonotype turned up a few times. V and J are TRBV5-1 and TRBJ2-7; a weak D match, TRBD2 (6 bases). This CDR3 is built from 14 residues. The germline CDR1 and CDR2 sequences are SGHRS and YFSETQ. The V end lost 2 bases, the J end lost 1 base, and 10 bases lay between the germline ends. This chain's CDR3 is CASSFTSTSYEQYF. DNA of the CDR3: TGCGCCAGCAGCTTCACTAGCACTTCCTACGAGCAGTACTTC.

This clonotype occurred a few times. The DNA for the CDR3 is TGCAGTGCTCTACCCCGGGACAGGGGGGCGAGGGATTCCTACGAGCAGTACTTC. Protein product: CSALPRDRGARDSYEQYF. V gene TRBV20-1 combines with J gene TRBJ2-7; TRBD1 agrees at 11 bases. This CDR3 contains 18 residues. Germline CDR1 and CDR2: DFQATT and SNEGSKA (reference sequence). The junction had 16 bases not matched to a gene; V was cut back by 5 bases and J by 1 base.

In the case of this clonotype: A single base separates this from a much larger clone, so it may be a read error. This chain uses TRBV19 with TRBJ1-5; TRBD1 aligns across 7 bases. The V gene's germline CDR1 is LNHDA and CDR2 SQIVND (reference sequence). CDR3 length equals 13 residues. The CDR3 coding sequence is TGTGCCAGTAAGCAACAGGGGAATCTGCCCCAGCATTTT. As protein: CASKQQGNLPQHF.

Points on this clonotype: A much larger clonotype is one base distant, so this may be a read error. The chain carries TRBV2 and TRBJ1-4; D not resolved. The length of the CDR3 is 12 residues. Germline lookup yields CDR1 SNHLY and CDR2 FYNNEI. The CDR3 here is CVSSEIPEKLFF. DNA for the CDR3: TGTGTCAGCAGCGAGATCCCCGAAAAACTGTTTTTT.

The gene calls are TRBV7-2 and TRBJ2-7, with D tentatively TRBD1 or TRBD2 (5 bases each). This CDR3 is 13 amino acids long. Trimming shortened V by 8 bases and J by 0 bases, and 11 bases separated the two germline ends. Germline V gene lookup returns CDR1 SGHTA and CDR2 FQGNSA. The CDR3 loop reads CASLKGTSYEQYF. The CDR3, as DNA: TGTGCCAGCCTAAAGGGGACCTCCTACGAGCAGTACTTC.

V usage is TRBV9 and J usage is TRBJ1-1; D is possibly TRBD1 (6 bases). This CDR3 has 18 amino acids. V lost 0 bases and J lost 3, with 21 bases in between. Germline lookup yields CDR1 SGDLS and CDR2 YYNGEE. DNA of the CDR3: TGTGCCAGCAGCGTAGATTCCGGGGGCAGTTTTTATTACACTGAAGCTTTCTTT. This gives the protein CASSVDSGGSFYYTEAFF.

The chain combines TRBV12-3 or TRBV12-4 with TRBJ1-2, with a tentative D call TRBD1 (6 bases). This CDR3 has 15 residues. V was cut by 2 bases and J by 2 bases, with 12 bases left in between. The CDR3 region is CASSLSMTGNYGYTF. The CDR3 DNA reads as TGTGCCAGCAGTTTATCCATGACAGGCAACTATGGCTACACCTTC.

The chain carries TRBV20-1 and TRBJ2-7; 8 nucleotides match TRBD2. The CDR3 loop spans 16 amino acids. The germline CDR1 and CDR2 sequences are DFQATT and SNEGSKA (reference sequence). V dropped 3 bases and J dropped 2; count of bases not matched to a gene: 12. CDR3 sequence reads: CSASLVPREGAYEQYF. CDR3 in DNA: TGCAGTGCTAGTCTGGTGCCCCGGGAGGGAGCCTACGAGCAGTACTTC.

There are a few counts of this clonotype. This chain connects TRBV6-5 to TRBJ1-6, with TRBD1 as a possible D gene (5 bases). The CDR3 loop spans 16 amino acids. The germline gives CDR1 MNHEY, CDR2 SVGAGI. Between the trimmed V and J ends, which lost 0 bases and 8 bases, there was a span of 14 bases. The CDR3 region is CASSYSRGRVDSPLHF. For the CDR3, the DNA is TGTGCCAGCAGTTACTCTAGGGGTAGAGTGGATTCACCCCTCCACTTT.

The chain has TRBV29-1 and TRBJ2-7, with D maybe TRBD2 (5 bases). Germline CDR1 SQVTM, CDR2 ANQGSEA. The CDR3 spans 11 residues. V gave up 8 bases and J gave up 2 bases, with 10 bases separating them. The CDR3 DNA follows: TGCAGCTTGATGGGAGCCTACGAGCAGTACTTC. As protein: CSLMGAYEQYF.

This clonotype was detected a few times. The J gene is TRBJ1-3, the V gene TRBV7-2; possibly TRBD1 for D (6 bases). Germline V gene sequence: CDR1 SGHTA, CDR2 FQGNSA. V was trimmed by 1 base and J by 4 bases, leaving 11 bases between them. This CDR3 has 15 amino acids. The CDR3 region has the DNA TGTGCCAGCAGCTTAGAGGGACACGCGGGAAACACCATATATTTT. Encoded protein: CASSLEGHAGNTIYF. The full variable domain, rest sourced from reference TRBV7-2 and TRBJ1-3, is GAGVSQSPSNKVTEKGKDVELRCDPISGHTALYWYRQSLGQGLEFLIYFQGNSAPDKSGLPSDRFSAERTGGSVSTLTIQRTQQEDSAVYLCASSLEGHAGNTIYFGEGSWLTVV.